One T cell receptor beta chain is described in this entry. Its antigen is undetermined. TCR beta sequencing covered blood CD8+ and CD4+ T cells. Treatment-naive patients with stable or active relapsing-remitting disease were the multiple sclerosis controls. Isolation of CD8+ and CD4+ T cells was performed negatively, whereas enrichment of TEMRA cells was done by FACS. With random hexamers, reverse transcription was performed on about 0.45 to 1 ug of RNA. TCRdb re-analysed the immunoSEQ multiplex PCR reads in MiXCR, keeping a single row per CDR3 protein. The sample consists of roughly 80,000 distinct CDR3 sequences, roughly 90% of them appearing once. The data are from a study of CD8 T cells in Susac syndrome. Points from the study as a whole: It was acknowledged in the study that the number of individuals who were included in its TCR sequencing and HLA analysis was relatively small.

Germline V gene lookup returns CDR1 SGHTA and CDR2 FQGNSA. The V and J ends lost 5 bases and 10 bases respectively, with 21 bases between them. The CDR3 is 15 amino acids. The gene calls are TRBV7-2 and TRBJ2-1; D call uncertain. This TCR was recovered from a human donor with multiple sclerosis. The specimen was CD8+ T cells from PBMCs. In DNA, the CDR3 is TGTGCCAGCAGCCCACACGCGTCACGAGGTCTGGAGCAGTTCTTC. Amino acids: CASSPHASRGLEQFF.